The TCR beta chain described here comes from a study of regulatory T cells in long-lasting Graves disease. The authors built TCR beta libraries using iRepertoire HTBI primers and Arm-PCR of CDR3 regions. MiXCR, applied by TCRdb to the multiplex PCR reads, yields one record per CDR3 protein. The table records 400,000 to 500,000 distinct CDR3 sequences, under 15% of them present only once. The CDR3 is 14 residues long. Trimming stripped 0 bases from V and 2 bases from J, with 8 bases between. The germline CDR1 and CDR2 sequences are PRHDT and FYEKMQ (reference sequence). Time point denoted: newly diagnosed GD, antithyroid drugs for less than 3 months. There was RNA extracted from PBMCs, and the TCR library was made from it. These sequences were also reported in another study, on T cells in Graves' hyperthyroidism and ophthalmopathy.

V usage is TRBV13 and J usage is TRBJ2-7; D is perhaps TRBD1 (6 bases). The receptor was derived from a woman between 25 and 40 years old with Graves disease. Material: peripheral blood mononuclear cells (PBMCs), obtained at new diagnosis, from a patient treated with antithyroid drugs. CDR3 sequence (DNA): TGTGCCAGCAGCTTAGGCGACAGGACCTACGAGCAGTACTTC. Translation gives CASSLGDRTYEQYF. Variable domain in full (rest from reference TRBV13 and TRBJ2-7): AAGVIQSPRHLIKEKRETATLKCYPIPRHDTVYWYQQGPGQDPQFLISFYEKMQSDKGSIPDRFSAQQFSDYHSELNMSSLELGDSALYFCASSLGDRTYEQYFGPGTRLTVT.